The next 7 T cell receptor beta chains were all read from a single sample in a study of T cell responses to AZD1222 COVID-19 vaccine. Sequencing used immunoSEQ multiplex PCR; TCRdb keeps in-frame clones, though not all of them. The repertoire holds about 160,000 clones, with around 92% as singletons. Specimen: peripheral blood, collected 28 days after the second AZD1222 dose. The origin of the receptors is an adult who received the AZD1222 COVID-19 vaccine.

The chain combines TRBV7-9 with TRBJ1-1; the D is unclear. The CDR3 runs 16 residues. Germline V lookup: CDR1 SEHNR, CDR2 FQNEAQ (reference sequence). V lost 8 bases and J 4 bases, leaving 23 bases between the germline ends. The CDR3 DNA reads as TGTGCCAGCCGTTTGGGGTGGGGAAGGACGGGCACTGAAGCTTTCTTT. The encoded protein is CASRLGWGRTGTEAFF.

The rearrangement uses TRBV18 and TRBJ1-1, with TRBD1 matching over 7 bases. After removal of 2 bases from V and 1 base from J, the junction contained 4 bases not matched to a gene. The CDR3 sequence is 15 residues long. Germline CDR1 KGHSH, CDR2 LQKENI. DNA for the CDR3: TGTGCCAGCTCACCAAACAGGGGAACGAACACTGAAGCTTTCTTT. This codes for CASSPNRGTNTEAFF.

V gene TRBV9 combines with J gene TRBJ1-1; D perhaps matches TRBD1 (5 bases). V was clipped by 2 bases and J by 7 bases, with 15 bases between them. The CDR3 is 14 residues long. Germline CDR1 SGDLS, CDR2 YYNGEE. Here the CDR3 DNA reads TGTGCCAGCAGCGTGGGACCCTCGGGGAGTGAAGCTTTCTTT. Its protein product is CASSVGPSGSEAFF.

DNA of the CDR3: TGTGCCAGTAGGGCAGCCACAGGGACCGTTCTGCCCCAGCATTTT. Translating it yields CASRAATGTVLPQHF. The rearrangement links TRBV19 to TRBJ1-5; D might be TRBD1 (6 bases). Per germline, CDR1 LNHDA and CDR2 SQIVND (reference sequence). Trimming shortened V by 6 bases and J by 9 bases, and 21 bases separated the two germline ends. This CDR3 comprises 15 residues.

This clone was detected once. The gene calls are TRBV27 and TRBJ1-1; D possibly corresponds to TRBD1 (5 bases). Germline V gives CDR1 MNHEY, CDR2 SMNVEV (reference sequence). This CDR3 contains 13 residues. Trimming took off 2 bases at V and 8 bases at J, with 12 bases between the two ends. The chain's CDR3 is CASSLMQGREAFF. In DNA, the CDR3 is TGTGCCAGCAGTTTAATGCAGGGTCGGGAAGCTTTCTTT.

The gene calls are TRBV11-2 and TRBJ1-1; the match to TRBD1 covers 8 bases. Germline V gene sequence: CDR1 SGHAT, CDR2 FQNNGV. This CDR3 comprises 13 residues. V lost 6 bases and J lost 5; bases outside the gene matches: 5. Here the CDR3 DNA reads TGTGCCAGCAGTCTGGACAGGGCAACTGAAGCTTTCTTT. It is translated as CASSLDRATEAFF.

The V and J genes are TRBV27 and TRBJ1-2; 9 positions match TRBD1. This CDR3 spans 18 amino acids. V was clipped by 7 bases and J by 3 bases; unmatched bases: 18. The V gene's germline CDR1 is MNHEY and CDR2 SMNVEV (reference sequence). CDR3 nucleotide sequence: TGTGCCAGCATGGGTGATGCGCTCACAGGGGGCAGGGACTATGGCTACACCTTC. It codes for CASMGDALTGGRDYGYTF.